This record concerns one TCR beta chain sequence. As yet, its antigen is unknown. Scientists ran DNA taken from cultured CD4+ T cells through the Oncomine TCR Beta short-read assay for sequencing. TCRdb re-called the PCR reads through MiXCR, storing one row per CDR3 protein. The sample has more than 5,500 distinct CDR3 sequences, roughly 49% seen once; the top ten hold 50% to 65%. As to treatment: roughly 11-day PBMC culture with coronavirus spike peptide pools or control peptides (ViraFEST assay). The unexposed donor's CD4+ T cells were collected before the COVID-19 pandemic (2011-2018). The sample is drawn from a study of vaccination and CD4 T cells after COVID-19. Study information: Convalescent donors: six male, four female; seven Caucasian, two Asian, one multiracial, two Hispanic. Median time from second vaccine dose to sampling was 72 days (14 to 241).

The V end lost 4 bases, the J end lost 2 bases, and 12 bases lay between the germline ends. This CDR3 comprises 14 residues. The germline V gene encodes CDR1 SGHRS and CDR2 YFSETQ. Points from the study as a whole: In convalescent patients, 304 of 307 vaccine-specific clones were spike mono-reactive.

This TCR came from a human donor in good health. The sequenced sample was CD4+ T cells from blood, cultured in vitro. The rearrangement joins TRBV5-1 to TRBJ1-1, with D perhaps matching TRBD1 (5 bases). CDR3 bases: TGCGCCAGCAGCGTTGACAGATTTAACACTGAAGCTTTCTTT. Protein sequence: CASSVDRFNTEAFF.